Below are 20 T cell receptor beta chains sequenced from a single sample in a study of T cells in Graves' hyperthyroidism and ophthalmopathy. Authors of the study amplified TCR beta CDR3 regions from RNA transcripts. In the first-round RT-PCR of the TCR CDR3, the HTBI primer set was used. TCRdb re-called the multiplex PCR reads with MiXCR, one entry per CDR3 protein. The top ten clones hold roughly a fifth of a sample with roughly 180,000 distinct CDR3 sequences, 9.4% of them seen once. The sequenced material came from blood. These receptors were taken from a woman between 18 and 29 years old with Graves' hyperthyroidism that later progressed to Graves' ophthalmopathy.

CDR3 sequence reads: CASRTPGGGAFF. The CDR3 nucleotides are TGTGCCAGTAGGACCCCAGGCGGCGGAGCTTTCTTT. V gene TRBV19 combines with J gene TRBJ1-1; D is ambiguous. V lost 6 bases and J lost 10, with 15 bases in between. The CDR3 spans 12 residues. The V gene's germline CDR1 is LNHDA and CDR2 SQIVND (reference sequence).

This clonotype was recorded at least ten times. The chain has TRBV7-2 and TRBJ2-1, with 8 bases that match TRBD2. This CDR3 contains 16 residues. Trimming took 6 bases from V and 0 from J; bases not matched to a gene: 7. The germline V gene has CDR1 SGHTA and CDR2 FQGNSA. As DNA, the CDR3 is TGTGCCAGCAGGCCACTAGCGGTCAGCTCCTACAATGAGCAGTTCTTC. Translated: CASRPLAVSSYNEQFF.

This clonotype was detected ten times or more. Written as DNA, the CDR3 is TGTGCCAGCAGTTTATCCAGGAGGAATGAGCAGTTCTTC. The encoded protein is CASSLSRRNEQFF. The gene calls are TRBV28 and TRBJ2-1, with a weak D call TRBD2 (5 bases). The CDR3 consists of 13 residues. Looked up from germline, CDR1 is MDHEN and CDR2 is SYDVKM. Trimming took 1 base from V and 7 from J, leaving 8 bases between them.

In this sample, this clonotype turned up many times. The chain is built from TRBV6-1 and TRBJ2-1; 11 bases match TRBD2. The V segment lost 2 bases and the J segment 2 bases; nucleotides outside the gene matches: 2. Germline V gene data show CDR1 as MNHNS and CDR2 as SASEGT. This CDR3 spans 16 amino acids. The CDR3 coding sequence is TGTGCCAGCAGTGAATTAGCGGGGGGGCCCTACAATGAGCAGTTCTTC. Amino acids: CASSELAGGPYNEQFF.

This clonotype has ten or more counts. The gene calls are TRBV12-3 or TRBV12-4 and TRBJ2-4; 7 positions agree with TRBD2. Unmatched junction bases numbered 5, after V lost 3 bases and J lost 3 bases. CDR3 length: 15 residues. CDR3 sequence reads: CASSLGGFGKNIQYF. As DNA, the CDR3 is TGTGCCAGCAGTTTGGGGGGGTTCGGCAAAAACATTCAGTACTTC.

This clonotype has at least ten counts. The chain recombines TRBV19 with TRBJ2-2, with no clear D. This CDR3 spans 14 amino acids. V shed 10 bases and J shed 3 bases, with 15 bases lying between them. The germline V gene has CDR1 LNHDA and CDR2 SQIVND (reference sequence). Written as DNA, the CDR3 is TGTGCCACAATCGATGGGAAGGACACCGGGGAGCTGTTTTTT. As protein: CATIDGKDTGELFF.

CDR3 amino acids: CASGAGTGNEKLFF. Here the CDR3 DNA reads TGCGCCAGCGGAGCCGGGACAGGGAATGAAAAACTGTTTTTT. The V gene is TRBV10-2, the J gene TRBJ1-4, with TRBD1 identical over 9 bases. Losses at the gene ends were 8 bases for V and 5 bases for J; bases not matched to a gene: 6. CDR3 length equals 14 residues. Germline V CDR1 and CDR2: WSHSY, SAAADI.

This chain links TRBV18 with TRBJ2-7; the D gene is possibly TRBD2 (6 bases). V shed 3 bases and J shed 0 bases, with 12 bases lying between them. The CDR3 is made up of 15 amino acids. Germline loops: CDR1 KGHSH, CDR2 LQKENI. CDR3 region: CASSPKHGSSYEQYF. The CDR3 DNA follows: TGTGCCAGCTCACCCAAACACGGGAGCTCCTACGAGCAGTACTTC.

This clonotype has at least ten counts. The CDR3 here is CASSEYRDYGYTF. DNA of the CDR3: TGTGCCAGCAGTGAATATAGGGACTATGGCTACACCTTC. The rearrangement joins TRBV2 to TRBJ1-2; D is unclear. The CDR3 is 13 residues long. From germline, CDR1 is SNHLY and CDR2 FYNNEI. V was clipped by 2 bases and J by 3 bases, with 7 bases between them.

V usage is TRBV19 and J usage is TRBJ1-5; possibly TRBD1 for D (5 bases). The length of the CDR3 is 17 residues. V lost 0 bases and J lost 1, with 13 bases in between. Germline CDR1 and CDR2: LNHDA and SQIVND (reference sequence). CDR3 sequence reads: CASSIDGGVRSNQPQHF. The CDR3 DNA follows: TGTGCCAGTAGTATAGACGGGGGGGTACGGAGCAATCAGCCCCAGCATTTT.

This clonotype has a count of ten or more. This sequence joins TRBV7-2 and TRBJ2-7; TRBD1 is a possible D gene (6 bases). CDR1 SGHTA and CDR2 FQGNSA come from the germline V gene. Trimming took off 5 bases at V and 4 bases at J, with 12 bases between the two ends. The CDR3 runs 13 residues. The DNA for the CDR3 is TGTGCCAGCAGCACGGGACACCCTTACGAGCAGTACTTC. Encoded protein: CASSTGHPYEQYF. The full variable domain, rest sourced from reference TRBV7-2 and TRBJ2-7, is GAGVSQSPSNKVTEKGKDVELRCDPISGHTALYWYRQSLGQGLEFLIYFQGNSAPDKSGLPSDRFSAERTGGSVSTLTIQRTQQEDSAVYLCASSTGHPYEQYFGPGTRLTVT.

This clonotype was recorded a few times. The genes are TRBV19 and TRBJ2-1; TRBD2 might be the D (5 bases). This CDR3 has 14 amino acids. V was trimmed by 3 bases and J by 7 bases, leaving 13 bases between them. The germline V gene has CDR1 LNHDA and CDR2 SQIVND (reference sequence). CDR3 loop: CASSIAGPYNEQFF. CDR3 DNA: TGTGCCAGTAGTATCGCGGGCCCTTATAATGAGCAGTTCTTC. Full variable domain (rest looked up from reference TRBV19 and TRBJ2-1): DGGITQSPKYLFRKEGQNVTLSCEQNLNHDAMYWYRQDPGQGLRLIYYSQIVNDFQKGDIAEGYSVSREKKESFPLTVTSAQKNPTAFYLCASSIAGPYNEQFFGPGTRLTVL.

This clonotype was recorded many times. The V call is TRBV27, the J call TRBJ2-3; D might be TRBD1 or TRBD2, each matching 5 bases. The CDR3 sequence is 15 residues long. Germline assignment: CDR1 MNHEY and CDR2 SMNVEV (reference sequence). V was cut by 5 bases and J by 4 bases, with 16 bases left in between. The CDR3 loop reads CASSTPGRGADTQYF. The CDR3 coding sequence is TGTGCCAGCAGTACCCCGGGAAGGGGAGCAGATACGCAGTATTTT.

This clonotype has ten or more counts. The J gene is TRBJ1-6, the V gene TRBV6-1, with TRBD1 identical over 7 bases. Trimming at V came to 4 bases and at J to 7 bases, leaving 10 bases not matched to a gene. The CDR3 totals 16 residues. CDR1 is MNHNS and CDR2 is SASEGT in the germline V gene. CDR3 nucleotide sequence: TGTGCCAGCAGTGGGGTCGGGACAGAGCACAATTCACCCCTCCACTTT. Protein: CASSGVGTEHNSPLHF.

The chain carries TRBV4-2 and TRBJ2-5, with D uncertain. The CDR3 contains 14 residues. Germline assignment: CDR1 LGHNA and CDR2 YNFKEQ. V shed 0 bases and J shed 3 bases, with 8 bases lying between them. The CDR3 is CASSQEPGEETQYF. Here the CDR3 DNA reads TGTGCCAGCAGCCAAGAACCCGGAGAAGAGACCCAGTACTTC.

This clonotype was recorded many times. This chain links TRBV19 with TRBJ1-1; the D gene is possibly TRBD1 (5 bases). The V end lost 4 bases, the J end lost 5 bases, and 17 bases lay between the germline ends. CDR3 length: 15 amino acids. Germline V gives CDR1 LNHDA, CDR2 SQIVND (reference sequence). The CDR3 region has the DNA TGTGCCAGTAGTAACATGGGCGACGGGGGTACTGAAGCTTTCTTT. As protein: CASSNMGDGGTEAFF.

This clonotype was counted a few times. The chain uses TRBV29-1 and TRBJ2-3; 12 bases match TRBD2. The CDR3 consists of 17 residues. CDR1 is SQVTM and CDR2 is ANQGSEA in the germline V gene. The trim removed 4 bases at V and 6 bases at J, leaving 14 bases unmatched. The CDR3 DNA sequence: TGCAGCGTTGTATTGTTGATGACTAGCGGGAGTTGGGATACGCAGTATTTT. Protein product: CSVVLLMTSGSWDTQYF.

This clonotype has ten or more counts. The chain couples TRBV19 to TRBJ1-5; 8 bases line up with TRBD1. Germline trimming cut 4 bases from V and 7 bases from J; bases unmatched to any gene: 6. Germline CDR1 reads LNHDA; CDR2 reads SQIVND (reference sequence). This CDR3 is built from 14 residues. The CDR3 here is CASSKTGDSQPQHF. CDR3 bases: TGTGCCAGTAGTAAGACAGGGGATAGCCAGCCCCAGCATTTT.

Ten or more counts support this clonotype. The chain combines TRBV12-3 or TRBV12-4 with TRBJ1-6, with TRBD1 identical over 7 bases. This CDR3 spans 14 amino acids. Trimming cost V 6 bases and J 7 bases; bases outside gene matches: 6. The CDR3 DNA reads TGTGCCAGCAGGTCCGGGACAGTCAATTCACCCCTCCACTTT. As protein: CASRSGTVNSPLHF.

The table lists this clonotype with many counts. The chain carries TRBV5-1 and TRBJ2-1; TRBD1 might be the D (6 bases). CDR3 size: 16 residues. Trimming pared 1 base from V and 4 bases from J, leaving 15 bases between. Germline V CDR1 and CDR2: SGHRS, YFSETQ. CDR3 DNA sequence: TGCGCCAGCAGCTTGAACTCCGGGACACTTTACAATGAGCAGTTCTTC. Protein product: CASSLNSGTLYNEQFF.